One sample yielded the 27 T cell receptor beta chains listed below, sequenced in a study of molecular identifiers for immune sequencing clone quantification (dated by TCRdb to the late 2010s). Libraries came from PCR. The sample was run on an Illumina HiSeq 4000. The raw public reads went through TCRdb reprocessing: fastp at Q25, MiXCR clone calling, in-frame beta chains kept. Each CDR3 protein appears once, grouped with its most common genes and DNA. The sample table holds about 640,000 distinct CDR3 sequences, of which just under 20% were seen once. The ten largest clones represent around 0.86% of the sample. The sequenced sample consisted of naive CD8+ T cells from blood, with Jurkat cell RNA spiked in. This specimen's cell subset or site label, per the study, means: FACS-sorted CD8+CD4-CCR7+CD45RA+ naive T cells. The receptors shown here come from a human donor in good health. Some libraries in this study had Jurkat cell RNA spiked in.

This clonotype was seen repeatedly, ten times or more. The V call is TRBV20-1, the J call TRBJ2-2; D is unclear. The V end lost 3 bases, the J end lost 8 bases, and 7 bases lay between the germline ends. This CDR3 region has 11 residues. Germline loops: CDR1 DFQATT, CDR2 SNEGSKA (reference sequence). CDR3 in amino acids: CSASLLGELFF. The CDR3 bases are TGCAGTGCTAGTCTGTTAGGGGAGCTGTTTTTT.

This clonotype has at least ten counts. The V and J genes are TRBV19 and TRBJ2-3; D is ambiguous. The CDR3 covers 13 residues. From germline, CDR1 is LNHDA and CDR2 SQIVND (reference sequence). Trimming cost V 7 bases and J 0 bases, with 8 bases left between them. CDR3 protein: CASTDHSTDTQYF. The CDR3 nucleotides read TGTGCCAGTACAGACCATAGCACAGATACGCAGTATTTT.

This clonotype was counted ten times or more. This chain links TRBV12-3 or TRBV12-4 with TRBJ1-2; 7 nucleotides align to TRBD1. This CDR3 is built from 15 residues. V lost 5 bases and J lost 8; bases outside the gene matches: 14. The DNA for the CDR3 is TGTGCCAGCAGTCCGTCGGGACAGCCAAATGGGGGCTACACCTTC. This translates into CASSPSGQPNGGYTF.

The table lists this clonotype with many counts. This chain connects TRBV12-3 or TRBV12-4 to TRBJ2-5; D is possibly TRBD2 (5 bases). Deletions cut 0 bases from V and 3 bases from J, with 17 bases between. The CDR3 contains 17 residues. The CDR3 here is CASSLAGTRGPEETQYF. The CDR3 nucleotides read TGTGCCAGCAGTTTAGCCGGAACCCGGGGTCCTGAAGAGACCCAGTACTTC.

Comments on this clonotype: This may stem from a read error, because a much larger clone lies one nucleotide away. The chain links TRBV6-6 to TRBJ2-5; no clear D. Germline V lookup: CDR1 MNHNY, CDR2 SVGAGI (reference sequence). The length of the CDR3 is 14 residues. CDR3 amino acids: CASSYSLVNETRYF. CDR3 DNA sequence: TGTGCCAGCAGTTACTCGTTAGTTAACGAGACCCGGTACTTC.

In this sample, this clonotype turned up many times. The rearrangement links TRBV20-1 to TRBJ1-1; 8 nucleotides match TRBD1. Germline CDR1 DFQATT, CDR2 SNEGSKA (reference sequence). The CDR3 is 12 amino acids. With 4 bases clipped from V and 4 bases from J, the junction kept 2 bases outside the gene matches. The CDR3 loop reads CSANRGGTEAFF. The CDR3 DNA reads TGCAGTGCTAACAGGGGGGGCACTGAAGCTTTCTTT.

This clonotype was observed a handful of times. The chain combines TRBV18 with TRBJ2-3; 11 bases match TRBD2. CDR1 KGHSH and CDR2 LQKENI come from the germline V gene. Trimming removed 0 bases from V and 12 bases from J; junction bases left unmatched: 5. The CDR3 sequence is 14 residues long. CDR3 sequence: CASSPPTSGEVQYF. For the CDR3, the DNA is TGTGCCAGCTCACCACCGACTAGCGGGGAGGTTCAGTATTTT.

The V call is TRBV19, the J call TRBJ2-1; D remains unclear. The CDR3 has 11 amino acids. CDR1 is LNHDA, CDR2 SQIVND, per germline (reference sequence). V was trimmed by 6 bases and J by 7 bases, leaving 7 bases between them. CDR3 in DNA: TGTGCCAGTAGCAGGTGGAATGAGCAGTTCTTC. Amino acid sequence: CASSRWNEQFF.

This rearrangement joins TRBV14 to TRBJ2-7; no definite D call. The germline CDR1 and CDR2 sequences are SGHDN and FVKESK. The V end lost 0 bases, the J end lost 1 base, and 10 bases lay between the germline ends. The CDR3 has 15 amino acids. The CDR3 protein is CASSQDGAYSYEQYF. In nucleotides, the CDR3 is TGTGCCAGCAGCCAAGATGGAGCGTATTCCTACGAGCAGTACTTC.

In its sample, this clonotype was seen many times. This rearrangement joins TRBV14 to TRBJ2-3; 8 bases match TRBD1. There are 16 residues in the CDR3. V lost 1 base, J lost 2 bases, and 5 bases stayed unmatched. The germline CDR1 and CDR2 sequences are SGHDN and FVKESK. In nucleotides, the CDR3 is TGTGCCAGCAGCCAAGGTCACAGGGGGACCACAGATACGCAGTATTTT. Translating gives CASSQGHRGTTDTQYF.

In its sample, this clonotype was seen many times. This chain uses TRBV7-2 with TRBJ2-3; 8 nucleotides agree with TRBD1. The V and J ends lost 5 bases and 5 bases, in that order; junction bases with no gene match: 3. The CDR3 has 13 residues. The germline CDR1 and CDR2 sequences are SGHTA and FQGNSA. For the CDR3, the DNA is TGTGCCAGCAGCGCGACAGGGGTAGATACGCAGTATTTT. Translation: CASSATGVDTQYF.

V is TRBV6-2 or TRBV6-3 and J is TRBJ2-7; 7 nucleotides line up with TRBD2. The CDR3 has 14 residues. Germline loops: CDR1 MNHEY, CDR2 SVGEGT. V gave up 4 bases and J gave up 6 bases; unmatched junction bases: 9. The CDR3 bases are TGTGCCAGCAGTTCCGGGGCCGGGGGGTTCGAGCAGTACTTC. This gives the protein CASSSGAGGFEQYF.

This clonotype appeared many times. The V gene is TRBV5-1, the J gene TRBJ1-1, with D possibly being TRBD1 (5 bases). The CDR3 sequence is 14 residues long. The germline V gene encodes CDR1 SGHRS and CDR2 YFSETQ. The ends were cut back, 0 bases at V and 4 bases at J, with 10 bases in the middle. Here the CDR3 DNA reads TGCGCCAGCAGCTTGGCCCCAGGGCCCACTGAAGCTTTCTTT. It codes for CASSLAPGPTEAFF. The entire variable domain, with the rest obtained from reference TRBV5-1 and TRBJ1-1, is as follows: KAGVTQTPRYLIKTRGQQVTLSCSPISGHRSVSWYQQTPGQGLQFLFEYFSETQRNKGNFPGRFSGRQFSNSRSEMNVSTLELGDSALYLCASSLAPGPTEAFFGQGTRLTVV.

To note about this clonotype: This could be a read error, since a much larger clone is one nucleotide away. The CDR3 DNA reads TGCAGCGCTGTGGGGAACGGGGAGCTGTTTTTT. This codes for CSAVGNGELFF. This rearrangement joins TRBV29-1 to TRBJ2-2; D call uncertain. The CDR3 contains 11 residues. Germline loops: CDR1 SQVTM, CDR2 ANQGSEA. Trimming stripped 7 bases from V and 7 bases from J, with 10 bases between.

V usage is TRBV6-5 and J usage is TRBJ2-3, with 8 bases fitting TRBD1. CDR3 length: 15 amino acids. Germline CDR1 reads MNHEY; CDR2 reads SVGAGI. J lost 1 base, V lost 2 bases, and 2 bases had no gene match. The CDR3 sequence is CASSYGTGGTDTQYF. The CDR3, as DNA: TGTGCCAGCAGTTACGGGACAGGTGGCACAGATACGCAGTATTTT.

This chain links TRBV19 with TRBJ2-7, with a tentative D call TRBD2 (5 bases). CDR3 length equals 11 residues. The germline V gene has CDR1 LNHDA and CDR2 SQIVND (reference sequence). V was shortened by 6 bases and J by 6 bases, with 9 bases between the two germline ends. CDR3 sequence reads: CASRVAGEQYF. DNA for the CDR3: TGTGCCAGTAGAGTCGCGGGCGAGCAGTACTTC.

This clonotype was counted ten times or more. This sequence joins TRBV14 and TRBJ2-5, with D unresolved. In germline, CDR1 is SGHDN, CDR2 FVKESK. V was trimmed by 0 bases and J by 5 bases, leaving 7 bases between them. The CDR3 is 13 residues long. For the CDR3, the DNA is TGTGCCAGCAGCCAAGATTGGGCGGAGACCCAGTACTTC. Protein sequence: CASSQDWAETQYF.

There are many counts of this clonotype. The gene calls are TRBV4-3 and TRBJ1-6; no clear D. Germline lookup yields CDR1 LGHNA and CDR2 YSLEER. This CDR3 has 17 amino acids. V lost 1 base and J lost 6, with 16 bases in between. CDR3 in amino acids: CASSQVDAGPTNSPLHF. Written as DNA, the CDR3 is TGCGCCAGCAGCCAAGTGGATGCGGGCCCGACTAATTCACCCCTCCACTTT.

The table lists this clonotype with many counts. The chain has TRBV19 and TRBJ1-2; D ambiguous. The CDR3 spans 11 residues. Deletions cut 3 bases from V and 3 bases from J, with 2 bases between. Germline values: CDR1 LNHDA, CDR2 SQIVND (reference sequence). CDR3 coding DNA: TGTGCCAGTAGTATCTACTATGGCTACACCTTC. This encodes CASSIYYGYTF.

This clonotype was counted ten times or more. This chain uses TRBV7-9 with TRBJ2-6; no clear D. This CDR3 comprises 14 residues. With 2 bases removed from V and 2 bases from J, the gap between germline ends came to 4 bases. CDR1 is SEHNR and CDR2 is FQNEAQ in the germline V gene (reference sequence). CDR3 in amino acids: CASSLLTGANVLTF. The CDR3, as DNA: TGTGCCAGCAGCTTATTAACTGGGGCCAACGTCCTGACTTTC.

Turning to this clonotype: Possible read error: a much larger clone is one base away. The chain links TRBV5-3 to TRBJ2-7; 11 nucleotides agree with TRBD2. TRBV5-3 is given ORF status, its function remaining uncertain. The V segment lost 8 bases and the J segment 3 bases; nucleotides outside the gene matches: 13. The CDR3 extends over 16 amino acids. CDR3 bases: TGTGCCAGCGGCGTTTTAGCGGGGGGGCCTGACTACGAGCAGTACTTC. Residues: CASGVLAGGPDYEQYF.

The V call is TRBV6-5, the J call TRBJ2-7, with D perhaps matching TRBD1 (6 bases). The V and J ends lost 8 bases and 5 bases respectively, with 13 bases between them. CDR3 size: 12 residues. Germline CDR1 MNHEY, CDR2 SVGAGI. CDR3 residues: CASHRVLDEQYF. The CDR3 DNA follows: TGTGCCAGCCACAGGGTGTTAGACGAGCAGTACTTC.

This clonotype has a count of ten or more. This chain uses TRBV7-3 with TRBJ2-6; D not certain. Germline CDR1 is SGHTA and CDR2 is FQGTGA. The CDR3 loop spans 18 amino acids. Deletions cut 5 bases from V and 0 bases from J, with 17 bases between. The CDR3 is CASSAYYARNSGANVLTF. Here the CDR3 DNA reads TGTGCCAGCAGCGCATATTACGCCAGGAACTCTGGGGCCAACGTCCTGACTTTC.

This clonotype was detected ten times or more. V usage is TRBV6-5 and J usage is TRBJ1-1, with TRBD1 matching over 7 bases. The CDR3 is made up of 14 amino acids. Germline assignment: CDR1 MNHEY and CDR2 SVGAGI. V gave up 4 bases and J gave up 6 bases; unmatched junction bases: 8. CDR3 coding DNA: TGTGCCAGCAGTTTGGGACAGCTGATGCCTGAAGCTTTCTTT. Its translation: CASSLGQLMPEAFF.

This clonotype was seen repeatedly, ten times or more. Here the CDR3 reads CASSRDGDSTDTQYF. The CDR3, as DNA: TGCGCCAGCAGCAGGGACGGGGATAGCACAGATACGCAGTATTTT. The genes are TRBV5-1 and TRBJ2-3; D is tentatively TRBD1 or TRBD2 (5 bases each). V was pared by 4 bases and J by 0 bases, with 12 bases between. The CDR3 runs 15 residues. Germline V lookup: CDR1 SGHRS, CDR2 YFSETQ.

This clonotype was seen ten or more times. For the CDR3, the DNA is TGTGCCAGCAGCCAAGAGGGGACAGGGGAGCACGAGCAGTACTTC. Amino acids: CASSQEGTGEHEQYF. The chain has TRBV3-1 and TRBJ2-7, with 10 positions matching TRBD1. After removal of 0 bases from V and 5 bases from J, the junction contained 4 bases not matched to a gene. This CDR3 has 15 residues. Germline V gene sequence: CDR1 LGHDT, CDR2 YNNKEL (reference sequence).

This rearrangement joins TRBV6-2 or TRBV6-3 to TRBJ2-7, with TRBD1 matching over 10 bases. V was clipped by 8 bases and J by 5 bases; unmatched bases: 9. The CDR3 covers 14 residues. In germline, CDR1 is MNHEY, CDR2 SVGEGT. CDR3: CASSTGQGFNEQYF. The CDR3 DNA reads TGTGCCAGCTCTACGGGACAGGGGTTCAACGAGCAGTACTTC.